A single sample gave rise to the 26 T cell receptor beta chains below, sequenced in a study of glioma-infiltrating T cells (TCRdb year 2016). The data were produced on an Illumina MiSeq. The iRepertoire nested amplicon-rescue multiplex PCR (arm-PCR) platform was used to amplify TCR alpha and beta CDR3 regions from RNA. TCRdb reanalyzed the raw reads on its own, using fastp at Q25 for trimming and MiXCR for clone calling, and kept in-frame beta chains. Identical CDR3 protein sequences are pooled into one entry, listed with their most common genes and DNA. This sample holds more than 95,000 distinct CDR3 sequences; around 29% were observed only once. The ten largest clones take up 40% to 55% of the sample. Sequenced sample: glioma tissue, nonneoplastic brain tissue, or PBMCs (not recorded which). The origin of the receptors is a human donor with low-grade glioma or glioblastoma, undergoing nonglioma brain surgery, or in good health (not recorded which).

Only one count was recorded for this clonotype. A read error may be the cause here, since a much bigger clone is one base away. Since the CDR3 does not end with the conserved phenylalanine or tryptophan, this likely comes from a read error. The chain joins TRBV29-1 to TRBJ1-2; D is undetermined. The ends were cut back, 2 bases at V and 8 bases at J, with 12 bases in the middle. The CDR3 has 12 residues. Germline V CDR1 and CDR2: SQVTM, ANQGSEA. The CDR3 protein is CSVEMSLAGYTL. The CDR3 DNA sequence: TGCAGCGTTGAAATGTCCCTAGCCGGCTACACCCTC.

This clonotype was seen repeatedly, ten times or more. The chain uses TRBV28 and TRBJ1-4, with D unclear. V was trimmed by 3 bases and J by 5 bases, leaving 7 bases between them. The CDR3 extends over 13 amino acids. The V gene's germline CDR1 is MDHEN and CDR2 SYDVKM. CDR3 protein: CASSFDGNEKLFF. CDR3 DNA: TGTGCCAGCAGTTTTGACGGGAATGAAAAACTGTTTTTT.

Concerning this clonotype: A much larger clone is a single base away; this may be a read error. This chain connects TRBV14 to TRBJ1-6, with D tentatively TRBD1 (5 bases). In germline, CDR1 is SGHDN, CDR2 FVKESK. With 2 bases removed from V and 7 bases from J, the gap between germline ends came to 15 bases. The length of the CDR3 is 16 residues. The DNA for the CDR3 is TGTGCCAGCAGCCAATGTGGTGGGACGCCCAATTCACCCCTCCACTTT. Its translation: CASSQCGGTPNSPLHF.

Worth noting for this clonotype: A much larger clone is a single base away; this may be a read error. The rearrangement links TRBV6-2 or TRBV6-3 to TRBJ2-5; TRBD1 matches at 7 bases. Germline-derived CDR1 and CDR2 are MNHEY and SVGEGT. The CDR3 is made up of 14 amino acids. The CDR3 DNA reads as TGTGCCAGCAGTTCCGGACAGGCTAGAGAGACCAAGTACTTC. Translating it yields CASSSGQARETKYF.

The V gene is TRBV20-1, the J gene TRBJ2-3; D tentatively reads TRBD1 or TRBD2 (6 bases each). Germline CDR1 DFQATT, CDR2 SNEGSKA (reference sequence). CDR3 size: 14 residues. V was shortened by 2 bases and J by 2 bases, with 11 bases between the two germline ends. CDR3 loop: CSARKGGVTDTQYF. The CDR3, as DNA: TGCAGTGCTAGAAAGGGGGGCGTCACAGATACGCAGTATTTT.

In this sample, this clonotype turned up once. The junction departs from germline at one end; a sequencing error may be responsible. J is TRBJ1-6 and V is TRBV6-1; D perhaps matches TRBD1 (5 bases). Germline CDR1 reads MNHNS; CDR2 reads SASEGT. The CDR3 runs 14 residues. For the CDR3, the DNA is TGTGCCAGAAGTGAATGGGACCTAAATTCACCCCACCACTTT. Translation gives CARSEWDLNSPHHF.

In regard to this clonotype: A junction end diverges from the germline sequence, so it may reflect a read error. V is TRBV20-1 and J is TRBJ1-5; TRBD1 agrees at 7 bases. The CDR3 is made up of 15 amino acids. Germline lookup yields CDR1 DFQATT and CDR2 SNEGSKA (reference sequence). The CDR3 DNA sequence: TGCAATGCTCCTAAGCCGGGACAGAGCAATCAGCCCCAGCATTTT. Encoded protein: CNAPKPGQSNQPQHF.

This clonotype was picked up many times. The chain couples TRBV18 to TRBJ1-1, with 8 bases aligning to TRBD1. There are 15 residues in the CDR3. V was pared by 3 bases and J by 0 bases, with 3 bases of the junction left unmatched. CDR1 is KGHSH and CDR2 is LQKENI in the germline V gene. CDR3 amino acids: CASSPQGALNTEAFF. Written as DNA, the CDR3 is TGTGCCAGCTCACCTCAGGGGGCCCTGAACACTGAAGCTTTCTTT.

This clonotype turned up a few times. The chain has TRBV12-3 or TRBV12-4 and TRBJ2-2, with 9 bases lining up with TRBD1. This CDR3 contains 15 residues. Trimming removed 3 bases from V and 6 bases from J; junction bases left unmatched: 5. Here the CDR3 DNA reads TGTGCCAGCAGTTTTCGCGACAGGGGGGCCGGGGAGCTGTTTTTT. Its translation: CASSFRDRGAGELFF.

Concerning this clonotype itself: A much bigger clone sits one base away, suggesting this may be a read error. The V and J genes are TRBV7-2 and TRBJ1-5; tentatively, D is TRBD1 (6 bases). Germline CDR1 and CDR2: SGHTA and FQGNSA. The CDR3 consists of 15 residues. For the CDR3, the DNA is TGTGCCAGCAGCTTAGTGTGGGGGCAGATTCAGCCCCAGAATTTT. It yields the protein CASSLVWGQIQPQNF.

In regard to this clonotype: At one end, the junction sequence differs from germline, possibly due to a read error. The CDR3 DNA reads as TGTGCTAGCAGCTTAGGCCCAGGAAAGACCCAGTACTTC. It translates to CASSLGPGKTQYF. This chain links TRBV7-6 with TRBJ2-5, with D unresolved. CDR3 length equals 13 residues. In germline, CDR1 is SGHVS, CDR2 FNYEAQ.

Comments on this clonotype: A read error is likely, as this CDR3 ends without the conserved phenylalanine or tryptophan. CDR3 amino acids: CASSLYGGNTIYL. CDR3 DNA: TGTGCCAGCAGTTTATACGGAGGAAACACCATATATCTT. The chain joins TRBV12-3 or TRBV12-4 to TRBJ1-3; D is ambiguous. CDR3 length: 13 amino acids. Trimming stripped 2 bases from V and 4 bases from J, with 6 bases between.

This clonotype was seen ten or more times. The CDR3 sequence is CASSPLGPKGTEAFF. CDR3 DNA sequence: TGTGCCAGCAGTCCCTTGGGTCCCAAAGGCACTGAAGCTTTCTTT. V is TRBV28 and J is TRBJ1-1; D is uncertain. This CDR3 contains 15 residues. The germline V and J ends were trimmed by 5 bases and 4 bases, with 17 bases remaining between them. Germline CDR1 and CDR2: MDHEN and SYDVKM.

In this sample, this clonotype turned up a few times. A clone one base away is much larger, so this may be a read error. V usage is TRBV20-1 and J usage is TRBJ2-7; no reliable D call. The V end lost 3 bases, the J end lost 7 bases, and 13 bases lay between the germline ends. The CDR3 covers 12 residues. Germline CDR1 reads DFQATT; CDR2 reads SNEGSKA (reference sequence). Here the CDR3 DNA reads TGCAGTGCTAGTGCGTCCTCGGGTGAGCAGTACTTC. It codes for CSASASSGEQYF.

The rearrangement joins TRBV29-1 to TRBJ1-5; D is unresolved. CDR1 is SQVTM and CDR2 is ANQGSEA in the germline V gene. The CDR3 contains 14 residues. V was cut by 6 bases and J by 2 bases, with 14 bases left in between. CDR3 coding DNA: TGCAGCGTCAATAAAGACGGAGGCAATCAGCCCCAGCATTTT. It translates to CSVNKDGGNQPQHF.

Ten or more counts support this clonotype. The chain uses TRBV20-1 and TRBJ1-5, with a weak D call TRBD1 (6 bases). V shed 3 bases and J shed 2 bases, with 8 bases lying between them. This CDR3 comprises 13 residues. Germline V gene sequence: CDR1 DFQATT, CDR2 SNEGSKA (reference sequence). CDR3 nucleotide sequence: TGCAGTGCTAGGGGGGGCGGCAATCAGCCCCAGCATTTT. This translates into CSARGGGNQPQHF.

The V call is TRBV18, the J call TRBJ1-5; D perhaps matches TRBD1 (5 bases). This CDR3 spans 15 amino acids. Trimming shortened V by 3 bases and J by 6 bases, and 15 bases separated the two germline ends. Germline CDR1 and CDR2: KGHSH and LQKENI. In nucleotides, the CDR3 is TGTGCCAGCTCACCCGGGACTGGGAAGAGTCAGCCCCAGCATTTT. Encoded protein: CASSPGTGKSQPQHF. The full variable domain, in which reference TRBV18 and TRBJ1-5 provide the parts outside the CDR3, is NAGVMQNPRHLVRRRGQEARLRCSPMKGHSHVYWYRQLPEEGLKFMVYLQKENIIDESGMPKERFSAEFPKEGPSILRIQQVVRGDSAAYFCASSPGTGKSQPQHFGDGTRLSIL.

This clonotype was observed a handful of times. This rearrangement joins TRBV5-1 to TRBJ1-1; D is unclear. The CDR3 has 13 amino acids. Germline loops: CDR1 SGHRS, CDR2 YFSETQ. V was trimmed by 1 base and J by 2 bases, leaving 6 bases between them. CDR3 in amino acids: CASSLNINTEAFF. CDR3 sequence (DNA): TGCGCCAGCAGCTTGAATATCAACACTGAAGCTTTCTTT.

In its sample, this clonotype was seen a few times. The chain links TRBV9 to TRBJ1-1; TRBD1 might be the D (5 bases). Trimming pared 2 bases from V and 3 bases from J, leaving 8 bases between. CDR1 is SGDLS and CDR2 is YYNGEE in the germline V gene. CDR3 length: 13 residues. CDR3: CASSVWGHTEAFF. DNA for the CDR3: TGTGCCAGCAGCGTCTGGGGACACACTGAAGCTTTCTTT.

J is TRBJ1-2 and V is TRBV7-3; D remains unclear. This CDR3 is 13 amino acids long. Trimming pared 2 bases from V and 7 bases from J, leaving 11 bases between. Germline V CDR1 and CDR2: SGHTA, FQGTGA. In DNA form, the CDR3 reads TGTGCCAGCAGCTTAGATGGAAATTCTGGCTACACCTTC. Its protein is CASSLDGNSGYTF.

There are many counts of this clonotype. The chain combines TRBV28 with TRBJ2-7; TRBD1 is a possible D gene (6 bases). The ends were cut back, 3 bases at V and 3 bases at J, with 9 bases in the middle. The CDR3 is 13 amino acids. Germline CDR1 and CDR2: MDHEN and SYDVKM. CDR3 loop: CASSFLDSYEQYF. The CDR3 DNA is TGTGCCAGCAGTTTCTTGGACAGCTACGAGCAGTACTTC.

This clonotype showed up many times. This CDR3 is CASSITGTGEITQYF. DNA of the CDR3: TGTGCCAGTAGTATCACCGGGACAGGGGAAATTACGCAGTATTTT. The chain recombines TRBV19 with TRBJ2-3; 10 bases are shared with TRBD1. Per germline, CDR1 LNHDA and CDR2 SQIVND (reference sequence). CDR3 length equals 15 residues. Unmatched junction bases numbered 8, after V lost 3 bases and J lost 8 bases.

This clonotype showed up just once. The CDR3 DNA reads as TGCAGCGTGGGGCGTACCCCTACCTACGAGCAGTACTTC. It translates to CSVGRTPTYEQYF. The chain carries TRBV29-1 and TRBJ2-7, with a tentative D call TRBD1 (5 bases). Trimming stripped 6 bases from V and 2 bases from J, with 14 bases between. This CDR3 has 13 residues. The V gene's germline CDR1 is SQVTM and CDR2 ANQGSEA.

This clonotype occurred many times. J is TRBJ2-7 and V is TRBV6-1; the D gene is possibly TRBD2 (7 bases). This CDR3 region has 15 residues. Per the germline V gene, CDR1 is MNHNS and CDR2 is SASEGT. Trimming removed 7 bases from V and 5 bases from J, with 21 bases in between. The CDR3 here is CASTEPRGGLNEQYF. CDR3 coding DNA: TGTGCCAGCACCGAACCAAGGGGGGGGCTGAACGAGCAGTACTTC.

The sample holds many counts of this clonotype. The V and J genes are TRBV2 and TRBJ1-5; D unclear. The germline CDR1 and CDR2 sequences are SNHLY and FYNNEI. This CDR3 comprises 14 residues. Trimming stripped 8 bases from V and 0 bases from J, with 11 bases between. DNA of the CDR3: TGTGCCAGCGGGAGGAGGAATAGCAATCAGCCCCAGCATTTT. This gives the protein CASGRRNSNQPQHF. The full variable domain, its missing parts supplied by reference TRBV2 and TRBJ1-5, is EPEVTQTPSHQVTQMGQEVILRCVPISNHLYFYWYRQILGQKVEFLVSFYNNEISEKSEIFDDQFSVERPDGSNFTLKIRSTKLEDSAMYFCASGRRNSNQPQHFGDGTRLSIL.

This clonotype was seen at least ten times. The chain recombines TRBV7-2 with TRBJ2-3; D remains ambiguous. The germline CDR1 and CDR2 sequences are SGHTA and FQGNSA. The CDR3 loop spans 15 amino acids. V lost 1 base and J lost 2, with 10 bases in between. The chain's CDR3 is CASSLVASYTDTQYF. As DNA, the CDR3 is TGTGCCAGCAGCTTAGTCGCCAGTTACACAGATACGCAGTATTTT.